These 20 T cell receptor beta chains were all obtained from the same sample, sequenced in a study of blood T cell repertoires in COVID-19 (dated by TCRdb to 2018 to 2021). The library was prepared using the immunoSEQ multiplex PCR assay. Here the immuneACCESS table is served through TCRdb, limited to in-frame sequences with V and J called. Missing clones are a known gap in these copies; in checked studies unresolved V genes cover under half, and the rest lacks a known reason. The sample yields 65,000 to 100,000 clones; 89% were counted once. The top ten clones comprise 8% to 9.5% of the sample. The sequencing sample was made of peripheral blood. The receptor source for this set is a man in his fifties or sixties with acute or convalescent COVID-19.

The chain couples TRBV30 to TRBJ1-6; 7 nucleotides align to TRBD1. The J segment lost 5 bases and the V segment lost 7 bases, leaving 5 bases of the junction unmatched. The length of the CDR3 is 13 residues. CDR1 GTSNPN and CDR2 SVGIG come from the germline V gene (reference sequence). CDR3 nucleotide sequence: TGTGCCTCTTCCCAGGGGGATAATTCACCCCTCCACTTT. Encoded protein: CASSQGDNSPLHF. The entire variable domain, with the rest obtained from reference TRBV30 and TRBJ1-6, is as follows: SQTIHQWPATLVQPVGSPLSLECTVEGTSNPNLYWYRQAAGRGLQLLFYSVGIGQISSEVPQNLSASRPQDRQFILSSKKLLLSDSGFYLCASSQGDNSPLHFGNGTRLTVT.

V and J are TRBV19 and TRBJ2-2; 7 bases are a match to TRBD1. Germline V gene lookup returns CDR1 LNHDA and CDR2 SQIVND (reference sequence). After removal of 3 bases from V and 4 bases from J, the junction contained 2 bases not matched to a gene. CDR3 length: 14 residues. DNA for the CDR3: TGTGCCAGTAGTATGGGGACAGCCACCGGGGAGCTGTTTTTT. This gives the protein CASSMGTATGELFF.

CDR3 amino acids: CASSLADTGYGYTF. The CDR3, as DNA: TGCGCCAGCAGCTTGGCCGACACGGGGTATGGCTACACCTTC. The chain combines TRBV5-1 with TRBJ1-2; D is uncertain. There are 14 residues in the CDR3. Germline V gene sequence: CDR1 SGHRS, CDR2 YFSETQ. V was shortened by 0 bases and J by 5 bases, with 11 bases between the two germline ends.

J is TRBJ1-3 and V is TRBV28; D unclear. Germline-derived CDR1 and CDR2 are MDHEN and SYDVKM. The CDR3 covers 14 residues. Trimming shortened V by 5 bases and J by 0 bases, and 8 bases separated the two germline ends. This chain's CDR3 is CASSQTSSGNTIYF. CDR3 coding DNA: TGTGCCAGCAGTCAGACATCCTCTGGAAACACCATATATTTT.

The chain couples TRBV6-6 to TRBJ2-1, with TRBD2 identical over 8 bases. The junction had 10 bases not matched to a gene; V was cut back by 6 bases and J by 15 bases. The CDR3 is made up of 12 amino acids. Germline-derived CDR1 and CDR2 are MNHNY and SVGAGI (reference sequence). The CDR3 bases are TGTGCCAGCAGCGACGGACTAGCAATTCTGTTCTTC. Translated, it gives CASSDGLAILFF.

This rearrangement joins TRBV30 to TRBJ2-3, with D possibly matching TRBD1 (7 bases). Germline V gene data show CDR1 as GTSNPN and CDR2 as SVGIG (reference sequence). CDR3 size: 15 residues. Trimming removed 3 bases at V and 2 bases at J, with 15 bases between. The CDR3 is CAWSDHRGLTDTQYF. CDR3 bases: TGTGCCTGGAGCGATCACAGGGGACTCACAGATACGCAGTATTTT.

The rearrangement uses TRBV5-1 and TRBJ2-1, with 8 bases lining up with TRBD1. The CDR3 contains 16 residues. V was clipped by 4 bases and J by 4 bases; unmatched bases: 10. Germline-derived CDR1 and CDR2 are SGHRS and YFSETQ. CDR3 loop: CASSDTGTGVYNEQFF. CDR3 coding DNA: TGCGCCAGCAGCGACACCGGGACAGGTGTGTACAATGAGCAGTTCTTC.

The rearrangement uses TRBV7-3 and TRBJ2-1; 9 bases fit TRBD2. Germline CDR1 is SGHTA and CDR2 is FQGTGA. The V and J ends lost 2 bases and 2 bases, in that order; junction bases with no gene match: 1. The CDR3 consists of 15 residues. DNA for the CDR3: TGTGCCAGCAGCTTAGCGGGGGGGCCCTACAATGAGCAGTTCTTC. As protein: CASSLAGGPYNEQFF.

This CDR3 is CSVLTLDRFTDTQYF. In DNA form, the CDR3 reads TGCAGCGTTCTCACCCTTGACAGGTTCACAGATACGCAGTATTTT. J is TRBJ2-3 and V is TRBV29-1; the D gene is possibly TRBD1 (6 bases). Trimming stripped 5 bases from V and 2 bases from J, with 17 bases between. Germline CDR1 is SQVTM and CDR2 is ANQGSEA. CDR3 length: 15 residues.

The chain links TRBV7-9 to TRBJ2-5; maybe TRBD1 (5 bases). V was cut by 4 bases and J by 1 base, with 13 bases left in between. Germline V gives CDR1 SEHNR, CDR2 FQNEAQ (reference sequence). The CDR3 consists of 15 residues. CDR3: CASSWGTHPQETQYF. The CDR3 DNA reads TGTGCCAGCAGCTGGGGCACCCATCCCCAAGAGACCCAGTACTTC.

This rearrangement joins TRBV6-5 to TRBJ2-1; TRBD1 might be the D (6 bases). Germline V lookup: CDR1 MNHEY, CDR2 SVGAGI. The germline V and J ends were trimmed by 8 bases and 9 bases, with 11 bases remaining between them. The CDR3 loop spans 11 amino acids. The DNA of the CDR3 is TGTGCCAGCGCAGGGGTCGGTGAGCAGTTCTTC. Protein product: CASAGVGEQFF.

The chain joins TRBV4-1 to TRBJ2-7; possible D gene TRBD1, 6 bases. This CDR3 spans 15 amino acids. Deletions cut 2 bases from V and 0 bases from J, with 11 bases between. From germline, CDR1 is MGHRA and CDR2 YSYEKL. The CDR3 region is CASSQIQGPSYEQYF. The CDR3 DNA follows: TGCGCCAGCAGCCAAATACAGGGCCCCTCCTACGAGCAGTACTTC.

This rearrangement joins TRBV7-6 to TRBJ1-3; D remains unclear. This CDR3 has 15 residues. The V end was cut by 0 bases, the J end by 2 bases, with 8 bases between. The germline gives CDR1 SGHVS, CDR2 FNYEAQ. The CDR3 is CASSLAGGTGNTIYF. CDR3 sequence (DNA): TGTGCCAGCAGCTTAGCAGGAGGTACTGGAAACACCATATATTTT.

The genes are TRBV19 and TRBJ1-6, with a weak D call TRBD1 (5 bases). V was cut by 5 bases and J by 7 bases, with 12 bases left in between. The CDR3 sequence is 14 residues long. Per germline, CDR1 LNHDA and CDR2 SQIVND (reference sequence). For the CDR3, the DNA is TGTGCCAGTAGTCATGGCAGGGTGAATTCACCCCTCCACTTT. It is translated as CASSHGRVNSPLHF.

The chain employs TRBV30 and TRBJ2-6; possibly TRBD1 for D (6 bases). V gave up 0 bases and J gave up 0 bases, with 9 bases separating them. CDR3 length equals 16 residues. The germline gives CDR1 GTSNPN, CDR2 SVGIG (reference sequence). The CDR3 DNA reads TGTGCCTGGAGTGTACAGGGCGGCTCTGGGGCCAACGTCCTGACTTTC. Its translation: CAWSVQGGSGANVLTF. Full variable domain (outside the CDR3, taken from reference TRBV30 and TRBJ2-6): SQTIHQWPATLVQPVGSPLSLECTVEGTSNPNLYWYRQAAGRGLQLLFYSVGIGQISSEVPQNLSASRPQDRQFILSSKKLLLSDSGFYLCAWSVQGGSGANVLTFGAGSRLTVL.

The genes are TRBV6-1 and TRBJ1-4; weak D call: TRBD1 (5 bases). The ends were cut back, 3 bases at V and 6 bases at J, with 11 bases in the middle. The CDR3 extends over 14 amino acids. In germline, CDR1 is MNHNS, CDR2 SASEGT. CDR3 in amino acids: CASSDGGWDEKLFF. In DNA form, the CDR3 reads TGTGCCAGCAGTGACGGGGGGTGGGATGAAAAACTGTTTTTT.

This chain joins TRBV10-3 and TRBJ2-5; D may be TRBD2 (6 bases). Trimming shortened V by 4 bases and J by 4 bases, and 16 bases separated the two germline ends. Germline V gene data show CDR1 as ENHRY and CDR2 as SYGVKD. The CDR3 consists of 15 residues. The CDR3 DNA is TGTGCCATCAGTGTGTCTGAAGGAGGGGCAGAGACCCAGTACTTC. It is translated as CAISVSEGGAETQYF.

The chain joins TRBV10-3 to TRBJ1-2, with D unresolved. Germline V gene sequence: CDR1 ENHRY, CDR2 SYGVKD. CDR3 length equals 12 residues. V was cut by 3 bases and J by 7 bases, with 9 bases left in between. CDR3 sequence (DNA): TGTGCCATCAGTGACTCGGGAGGTGGCTACACCTTC. Its translation: CAISDSGGGYTF.

This clone has just one count. The chain is built from TRBV27 and TRBJ1-1, with D possibly matching TRBD1 (6 bases). V was shortened by 7 bases and J by 4 bases, with 13 bases between the two germline ends. This CDR3 is 13 amino acids long. Germline CDR1 MNHEY, CDR2 SMNVEV (reference sequence). The CDR3 bases are TGTGCCAGCACTCCCACCAGGGGCACTGAAGCTTTCTTT. Its translation is CASTPTRGTEAFF.

The rearrangement links TRBV27 to TRBJ2-3; 10 bases match TRBD2. Germline lookup yields CDR1 MNHEY and CDR2 SMNVEV (reference sequence). V was pared by 5 bases and J by 5 bases, with 7 bases of the junction left unmatched. This CDR3 is 15 amino acids long. The CDR3 loop is CASSPGQRGGDTQYF. CDR3 nucleotides: TGTGCCAGCAGTCCAGGGCAGCGGGGGGGAGATACGCAGTATTTT.